These 16 T cell receptor beta chains were all obtained from the same sample, sequenced in a study of T cells after yellow fever vaccination (dated by TCRdb to the late 2010s). Library prep was done by 5' RACE. TCRdb shows the sequencer as Illumina NovaSeq 6000. The raw public data were reprocessed by TCRdb itself: fastp quality trimming at Q25, MiXCR clonotype calling, in-frame beta chains only. Identical CDR3 protein sequences are pooled into one entry, listed with their most common genes and DNA. Within this sample are 300,000 to 350,000 distinct CDR3 sequences, with 3% to 4.5% of them counted one time only. The ten top clones hold roughly a quarter of the sample. The sample's treatment or condition, from its label and the paper: live attenuated yellow fever vaccine strain. Sequenced material: PBMCs, taken 5 days after the yellow fever booster vaccination. These receptors all come from a man in his late teens or twenties who received the YFV17D yellow fever vaccine.

This clonotype was detected many times. The rearrangement uses TRBV7-2 and TRBJ2-5; TRBD2 aligns across 10 bases. The trim removed 4 bases at V and 4 bases at J, leaving 3 bases unmatched. The germline CDR1 and CDR2 sequences are SGHTA and FQGNSA. CDR3 size: 14 residues. The CDR3 DNA follows: TGTGCCAGCAGCTCGGGACTAGCGTTAGAGACCCAGTACTTC. It encodes CASSSGLALETQYF.

The J gene is TRBJ1-6, the V gene TRBV12-3 or TRBV12-4, with 7 bases identical to TRBD1. There are 14 residues in the CDR3. Trimming took 7 bases from V and 8 from J; bases not matched to a gene: 8. In nucleotides, the CDR3 is TGTGCCAGCACCCTCACAGGGGCGGATTCACCCCTCCACTTT. This codes for CASTLTGADSPLHF.

This clonotype was seen repeatedly, ten times or more. The chain has TRBV11-1 and TRBJ2-2; 8 positions agree with TRBD1. CDR1 and CDR2 from the germline V gene are SGHAT and FQDESV (reference sequence). This CDR3 has 16 amino acids. The V and J ends lost 5 bases and 3 bases, in that order; junction bases with no gene match: 8. CDR3 region: CASSPQGASDTGELFF. The CDR3 coding sequence is TGTGCCAGCAGCCCCCAGGGGGCTAGCGACACCGGGGAGCTGTTTTTT. Complete variable domain (other parts from reference TRBV11-1 and TRBJ2-2): EAEVAQSPRYKITEKSQAVAFWCDPISGHATLYWYRQILGQGPELLVQFQDESVVDDSQLPKDRFSAERLKGVDSTLKIQPAELGDSAMYLCASSPQGASDTGELFFGEGSRLTVL.

This clonotype occurred many times. As DNA, the CDR3 is TGTGCCAGCAGCTTATACCGGGGGGCAGATACGCAGTATTTT. Amino acid sequence: CASSLYRGADTQYF. The chain employs TRBV7-2 and TRBJ2-3, with 7 bases matching TRBD2. Germline assignment: CDR1 SGHTA and CDR2 FQGNSA. The CDR3 has 14 amino acids. The junction had 3 bases not matched to a gene; V was cut back by 2 bases and J by 4 bases.

Ten or more counts support this clonotype. The chain joins TRBV6-1 to TRBJ1-5; a weak D match, TRBD1 (6 bases). In germline, CDR1 is MNHNS, CDR2 SASEGT. V shed 8 bases and J shed 9 bases, with 17 bases lying between them. The CDR3 covers 13 residues. The CDR3 coding sequence is TGTGCCAGCTCCCTAGGCCAGGGGCGGCCCCAGCATTTT. Translated: CASSLGQGRPQHF.

This clonotype has a handful of counts. The chain is built from TRBV6-4 and TRBJ2-1; 9 bases fit TRBD2. Germline V CDR1 and CDR2: MRHNA, SNTAGT. The CDR3 is 14 residues long. The V gene end was trimmed by 6 bases and the J gene end by 4 bases; junction bases not matched to a gene: 4. This chain's CDR3 is CASSRLADYNEQFF. Written as DNA, the CDR3 is TGTGCCAGCAGCAGACTAGCGGATTACAATGAGCAGTTCTTC.

The chain recombines TRBV7-2 with TRBJ2-1; 10 bases are a match to TRBD2. This CDR3 has 16 residues. The V gene end was trimmed by 6 bases and the J gene end by 8 bases; junction bases not matched to a gene: 13. The germline CDR1 and CDR2 sequences are SGHTA and FQGNSA. The CDR3 sequence is CASSQGGAGGPDEQFF. The CDR3 DNA is TGTGCCAGCAGTCAGGGAGGAGCGGGGGGGCCCGATGAGCAGTTCTTC.

The gene calls are TRBV20-1 and TRBJ1-5; 8 bases match TRBD1. Germline values: CDR1 DFQATT, CDR2 SNEGSKA (reference sequence). The CDR3 covers 14 residues. V lost 6 bases and J lost 2; bases outside the gene matches: 6. In nucleotides, the CDR3 is TGCAGTGCGCGGCAGGGGGCAGGCAATCAGCCCCAGCATTTT. Its protein product is CSARQGAGNQPQHF.

The V call is TRBV6-5, the J call TRBJ2-7, with 9 positions matching TRBD1. The germline V gene has CDR1 MNHEY and CDR2 SVGAGI. The CDR3 sequence is 13 residues long. With V trimmed by 7 bases and J by 3 bases, 4 bases remained unmatched. Here the CDR3 reads CASTLGQGYEQYV. DNA for the CDR3: TGTGCCAGCACCTTGGGACAGGGCTACGAGCAGTACGTC.

In its sample, this clonotype was seen a few times. CDR3 sequence (DNA): TGTGCCAGCAGTCCACTCGTGGCGGGGGAGAATGAGCAGTTCTTC. Translated: CASSPLVAGENEQFF. V and J are TRBV6-1 and TRBJ2-1; TRBD2 agrees at 7 bases. The germline CDR1 and CDR2 sequences are MNHNS and SASEGT. The length of the CDR3 is 15 residues. V was pared by 5 bases and J by 7 bases, with 11 bases of the junction left unmatched.

This clonotype has ten or more counts. The chain employs TRBV29-1 and TRBJ2-3, with 11 bases matching TRBD1. This CDR3 spans 19 amino acids. V lost 1 base, J lost 1 base, and 13 bases stayed unmatched. From germline, CDR1 is SQVTM and CDR2 ANQGSEA. The DNA of the CDR3 is TGCAGCGTTGAAGGCACCCGGGACAGGGGGACCCTTGGCACAGATACGCAGTATTTT. Translation gives CSVEGTRDRGTLGTDTQYF.

This clonotype appeared a few times. V usage is TRBV14 and J usage is TRBJ2-6; D gene uncertain. The CDR3 is 14 residues long. The V end was cut by 2 bases, the J end by 3 bases, with 5 bases between. The V gene's germline CDR1 is SGHDN and CDR2 FVKESK. CDR3 sequence (DNA): TGTGCCAGCAGCCAATCGAGTGGGGCCAACGTCCTGACTTTC. This translates into CASSQSSGANVLTF.

This chain uses TRBV24-1 with TRBJ2-1; a possible D gene is TRBD2 (5 bases). V was cut by 9 bases and J by 9 bases, with 17 bases left in between. Germline loops: CDR1 KGHDR, CDR2 SFDVKD. The length of the CDR3 is 13 residues. For the CDR3, the DNA is TGTGCCACCGCTTTCGGCCCCGGGGTTGAGCAGTTCTTC. Protein sequence: CATAFGPGVEQFF.

The CDR3 reads CASSPRGPAGGVLVGETQYF. CDR3 bases: TGTGCCAGCAGCCCGCGAGGGCCAGCGGGGGGGGTTTTAGTTGGAGAGACCCAGTACTTC. The chain has TRBV7-3 and TRBJ2-5, with 10 positions matching TRBD2. With V trimmed by 5 bases and J by 4 bases, 22 bases remained unmatched. The CDR3 totals 20 residues. CDR1 SGHTA and CDR2 FQGTGA come from the germline V gene. Drawing the rest from reference TRBV7-3 and TRBJ2-5, the complete variable domain is GAGVSQTPSNKVTEKGKYVELRCDPISGHTALYWYRQSLGQGPEFLIYFQGTGAADDSGLPNDRFFAVRPEGSVSTLKIQRTERGDSAVYLCASSPRGPAGGVLVGETQYFGPGTRLLVL.

This clonotype was counted between two and nine times. The chain has TRBV21-1 and TRBJ1-2; the table's D call, TRBD1, has no DNA check behind it. TRBV21-1 has pseudogene status. The CDR3 is 15 amino acids. CDR3 region: CASSTRAPFNYGYTF. In DNA, the CDR3 is TGTGCCAGCAGCACCAGGGCGCCCTTTAACTATGGCTACACCTTC.

This clonotype was detected only a few times. The V and J genes are TRBV13 and TRBJ2-7, with 7 positions matching TRBD1. V shed 5 bases and J 3 bases; nucleotides not matched to a gene: 10. The CDR3 is 15 residues long. Germline values: CDR1 PRHDT, CDR2 FYEKMQ (reference sequence). CDR3 loop: CASSTWDSSFYEQYF. As DNA, the CDR3 is TGTGCCAGCAGCACGTGGGACAGTAGTTTCTACGAGCAGTACTTC.